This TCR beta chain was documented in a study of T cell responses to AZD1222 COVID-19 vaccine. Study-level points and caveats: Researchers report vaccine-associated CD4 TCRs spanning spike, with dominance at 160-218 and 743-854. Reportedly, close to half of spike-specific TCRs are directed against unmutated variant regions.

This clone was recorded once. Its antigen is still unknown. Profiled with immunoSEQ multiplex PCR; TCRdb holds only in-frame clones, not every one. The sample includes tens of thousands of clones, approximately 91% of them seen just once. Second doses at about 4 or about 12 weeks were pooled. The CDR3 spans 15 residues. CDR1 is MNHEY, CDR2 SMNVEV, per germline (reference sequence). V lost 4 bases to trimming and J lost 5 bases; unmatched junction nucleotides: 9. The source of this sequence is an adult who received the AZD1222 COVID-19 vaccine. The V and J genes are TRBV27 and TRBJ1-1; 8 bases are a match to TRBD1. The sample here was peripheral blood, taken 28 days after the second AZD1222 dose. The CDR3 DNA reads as TGTGCCAGCAGTTCTGAAAGGACAGGGCGTACTGAAGCTTTCTTT. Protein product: CASSSERTGRTEAFF.